The rows below give T cell receptor beta chains drawn from one sample of a study of T-cell memory formation after mild COVID-19. TCRdb reprocessed the 5' RACE reads via MiXCR and lists one record per CDR3 protein. The data hold a few hundred thousand distinct CDR3 sequences, with approximately 8.4% observed a single time. Source material: PBMCs or a T cell subset sorted from them (not recorded which). The receptors originated from a man aged 18 to 30 who had mild COVID-19 (a few samples of this study predate the infection). Cell type and time point are not known. Each CDR3 is given with its conserved first and last residue. The D gene is left open where the match is weak.

d_gene	v_gene	CDR3aa
NA	TRBV21-1	CASSKARRGRRSSSDTQYF
TRBD2	TRBV5-1	CASSTTSGAETQYF
NA	TRBV9	CASSPMGGPDTQYF
TRBD1	TRBV9	CASRTGQGDTEAFF
NA	TRBV12-3/TRBV12-4	CASRIAASPGELFF
TRBD1	TRBV27	CASSKGQGGSPQHF
NA	TRBV7-2	CASSLSEGFYGNTIYF
NA	TRBV6-5	CASSYDGRSSYEQYF
NA	TRBV25-1	CASSDNYGRSTEAFF
NA	TRBV18	CASSPPKGYNEKLFF
NA	TRBV7-9	CASSPAPAQPQHF
NA	TRBV5-1	CASSIVGAATNEKLFF
NA	TRBV7-8	CASSFVSVPGPRSGYTF
TRBD2	TRBV11-2	CASSSSGGARYNEQFF
NA	TRBV12-3/TRBV12-4	CASSLNYEQYF
NA	TRBV2	CASSELGADYEQYF
TRBD1	TRBV18	CASSPQDRGNEQFF
NA	TRBV4-3	CASSQAQGAYEQYF
TRBD2	TRBV6-2/TRBV6-3	CASIPGGYKGRDNEQFF
NA	TRBV6-5	CASSEGTISYEQYF
NA	TRBV11-2	CASSGRTNYGYTF
NA	TRBV27	CASLPWAGAAQETQYF
NA	TRBV18	CASSPPGGWDGYTF
NA	TRBV12-3/TRBV12-4	CASSFQQNTEAFF
TRBD2	TRBV7-6	CASSIWTSGGGGDTQYF
NA	TRBV3-1	CASSHVTLGSYNEQFF
NA	TRBV5-1	CASSPDMVAGTQYF
NA	TRBV12-3/TRBV12-4	CASSPSTKRATGELFF
NA	TRBV28	CASSPAAAVAKNIQYF
NA	TRBV7-9	CASSFPQVGSENTEAFF
NA	TRBV14	CASSPLSKDTQYF
TRBD1	TRBV6-5	CASSFSGTGEKLFF
NA	TRBV7-9	CASRPRWGTSTGELFF
NA	TRBV4-3	CASSQEGGLSTGELFF
NA	TRBV4-3	CASSQSGAGLDYGYTF
TRBD2	TRBV5-1	CASSWTSGGSGGETQYF
TRBD2	TRBV3-1	CASSPGEGYEQYF
NA	TRBV10-2	CASSESEANAEAFF
NA	TRBV20-1	CSARRQINEKLFF
TRBD2	TRBV11-2	CASSLVAGGRNIQYF
TRBD2	TRBV7-6	CASSPTGTSGNTGELFF
NA	TRBV4-2	CASSHGFGELFF
NA	TRBV7-2	CASSLAAPTQYF
TRBD1	TRBV5-1	CASSLMTGISYGYTF
TRBD2	TRBV7-2	CASSQLGGTTDTQYF
TRBD1	TRBV5-1	CASSLTGTGGYEQYF
TRBD1	TRBV10-3	CAIRRGTEMETQYF
NA	TRBV19	CASSAGSGVSSSYEQYF
NA	TRBV5-1	CASSSEVGELFF
NA	TRBV5-5	CASSSGVGMGTEAFF
NA	TRBV7-8	CASSELRSEKLFF